Below are 32 T cell receptor beta chains sequenced from a single sample in a study of graft-versus-host responses after intestinal transplantation. Their antigen targets remain unknown. The assay was immunoSEQ multiplex PCR, and TCRdb's table has in-frame clones only and misses some. The table shows some 100,000 clones, with more than 85% occurring only once. Sequencing used unstimulated CD4+ T cells sorted from spleen or lymph node cells, obtained before transplant. The receptors come from a human donor who was the organ donor for an intestinal transplant.

This sequence joins TRBV28 and TRBJ1-6, with D unclear. Trimming shortened V by 8 bases and J by 3 bases, and 8 bases separated the two germline ends. The germline CDR1 and CDR2 sequences are MDHEN and SYDVKM. The CDR3 has 13 residues. CDR3 in DNA: TGTGCCAGCGACAATCTCTATAATTCACCCCTCCACTTT. It codes for CASDNLYNSPLHF.

The V call is TRBV7-8, the J call TRBJ2-3, with D tentatively TRBD1 (5 bases). The CDR3 extends over 14 amino acids. The germline CDR1 and CDR2 sequences are SGHVS and FQNEAQ. V dropped 5 bases and J dropped 2 bases, with 11 bases sitting between them. The CDR3 spells CASSLPGFTDTQYF. The CDR3 DNA sequence: TGTGCCAGCAGCCTTCCAGGGTTCACAGATACGCAGTATTTT.

This sequence joins TRBV5-6 and TRBJ2-1, with 7 bases that match TRBD2. CDR1 and CDR2 from the germline V gene are SGHDT and YYEEEE. The CDR3 has 15 amino acids. With V trimmed by 2 bases and J by 13 bases, 15 bases remained unmatched. The CDR3 loop is CASSLRAGPLRPQFF. The CDR3 region has the DNA TGTGCCAGCAGCTTAAGAGCGGGACCCCTAAGGCCTCAGTTCTTC.

The chain carries TRBV6-1 and TRBJ1-5; the D gene is possibly TRBD1 (6 bases). V lost 4 bases, J lost 1 base, and 11 bases lay in between. The CDR3 has 15 residues. The V gene's germline CDR1 is MNHNS and CDR2 SASEGT. CDR3 in amino acids: CASSVGGRSNQPQHF. In nucleotides, the CDR3 is TGTGCCAGCAGTGTTGGGGGCCGCAGCAATCAGCCCCAGCATTTT.

The J gene is TRBJ2-1, the V gene TRBV29-1; TRBD1 matches at 7 bases. V lost 6 bases, J lost 6 bases, and 14 bases stayed unmatched. CDR1 is SQVTM, CDR2 ANQGSEA, per germline. This CDR3 comprises 15 residues. In DNA form, the CDR3 reads TGCAGCGTCCATTACAGGGGCGTCGAGGGCAATGAGCAGTTCTTC. Residues: CSVHYRGVEGNEQFF.

The chain recombines TRBV19 with TRBJ1-5, with 8 bases that match TRBD1. The V gene end was trimmed by 3 bases and the J gene end by 1 base; junction bases not matched to a gene: 5. The CDR3 runs 16 residues. Per the germline V gene, CDR1 is LNHDA and CDR2 is SQIVND (reference sequence). The CDR3 sequence: CASSILGTGSNQPQHF. CDR3 DNA: TGTGCCAGTAGTATTTTGGGGACAGGCAGCAATCAGCCCCAGCATTTT.

This rearrangement joins TRBV9 to TRBJ2-1; possibly TRBD2 for D (5 bases). The CDR3 loop spans 15 amino acids. CDR1 and CDR2 (germline): SGDLS, YYNGEE. The V gene lost 4 bases and the J gene lost 7 bases, with 18 bases spanning the gap. The CDR3 DNA is TGTGCCAGCAGCCCCACGGGGTCGGCTAGGAATGAGCAGTTCTTC. Translating gives CASSPTGSARNEQFF.

V gene TRBV7-7 combines with J gene TRBJ1-6, with D hard to call. The CDR3 spans 19 residues. Trimming pared 3 bases from V and 4 bases from J, leaving 22 bases between. Germline assignment: CDR1 SSHAT and CDR2 FNYEAQ (reference sequence). The CDR3 region has the DNA TGTGCCAGCAGCTTTATAGTAGGCGGAGGGATATCATATAATTCACCCCTCCACTTT. It is translated as CASSFIVGGGISYNSPLHF. Full variable domain (missing parts from reference TRBV7-7 and TRBJ1-6): GAGVSQSPRYKVTKRGQDVTLRCDPISSHATLYWYQQALGQGPEFLTYFNYEAQPDKSGLPSDRFSAERPEGSISTLTIQRTEQRDSAMYRCASSFIVGGGISYNSPLHFGNGTRLTVT.

The chain links TRBV19 to TRBJ2-2, with 7 bases aligning to TRBD1. Trimming cost V 6 bases and J 5 bases; bases outside gene matches: 9. This CDR3 has 15 amino acids. CDR1 is LNHDA, CDR2 SQIVND, per germline (reference sequence). The DNA of the CDR3 is TGTGCCAGTAGCCTCGGACAGGTCGGAACCGGGGAGCTGTTTTTT. Translation gives CASSLGQVGTGELFF. The entire variable domain, with the rest obtained from reference TRBV19 and TRBJ2-2, is as follows: DGGITQSPKYLFRKEGQNVTLSCEQNLNHDAMYWYRQDPGQGLRLIYYSQIVNDFQKGDIAEGYSVSREKKESFPLTVTSAQKNPTAFYLCASSLGQVGTGELFFGEGSRLTVL.

The chain recombines TRBV5-5 with TRBJ1-5; weak D call: TRBD1 (5 bases). The CDR3 totals 15 residues. Germline assignment: CDR1 SGHKS and CDR2 YYEKEE (reference sequence). Trimming cost V 3 bases and J 1 base, with 11 bases left between them. CDR3 protein: CASSWGRVSNQPQHF. CDR3 DNA: TGTGCCAGCAGCTGGGGCAGGGTGAGCAATCAGCCCCAGCATTTT.

This clone occurred once. CDR3 protein: CASSYSTSSNTQYF. CDR3 sequence (DNA): TGTGCCAGCAGTTACTCGACTAGTTCGAATACGCAGTATTTT. The chain links TRBV6-6 to TRBJ2-3; possibly TRBD2 for D (6 bases). The V gene's germline CDR1 is MNHNY and CDR2 SVGAGI (reference sequence). This CDR3 has 14 residues. V was clipped by 0 bases and J by 7 bases, with 11 bases between them.

This clone was recorded once. V is TRBV18 and J is TRBJ2-6; D is undetermined. The V end lost 3 bases, the J end lost 4 bases, and 7 bases lay between the germline ends. The germline V gene encodes CDR1 KGHSH and CDR2 LQKENI. The CDR3 length is 14 residues. Here the CDR3 reads CASSPLAGANVLTF. The CDR3 DNA is TGTGCCAGCTCACCCCTCGCCGGGGCCAACGTCCTGACTTTC.

The gene calls are TRBV27 and TRBJ2-7, with D uncertain. The germline gives CDR1 MNHEY, CDR2 SMNVEV (reference sequence). V lost 3 bases and J 1 base, leaving 7 bases between the germline ends. The CDR3 has 13 amino acids. Written as DNA, the CDR3 is TGTGCCAGCAGTTTGGTTGGATCCTACGAGCAGTACTTC. It codes for CASSLVGSYEQYF.

The chain links TRBV25-1 to TRBJ1-2; TRBD1 matches at 7 bases. In germline, CDR1 is MGHDK, CDR2 SYGVNS. The CDR3 sequence is 14 residues long. V gave up 5 bases and J gave up 4 bases; unmatched junction bases: 7. The CDR3 nucleotides read TGTGCCAGCAGTCAAACAGGGGCTCGCTATGGCTACACCTTC. Its translation is CASSQTGARYGYTF.

This clone came up once. The chain recombines TRBV30 with TRBJ1-1, with no clear D. The V gene lost 2 bases and the J gene lost 0 bases, with 7 bases spanning the gap. The length of the CDR3 is 13 residues. Germline CDR1 and CDR2: GTSNPN and SVGIG (reference sequence). CDR3 amino acids: CAWSPQVNTEAFF. The DNA for the CDR3 is TGTGCCTGGAGTCCCCAAGTGAACACTGAAGCTTTCTTT.

CDR3 nucleotide sequence: TGTGCCAGCAGCCAAGCCGACGGACTGATCACAGATACGCAGTATTTT. Protein: CASSQADGLITDTQYF. The chain combines TRBV4-2 with TRBJ2-3; weak D call: TRBD2 (5 bases). The germline gives CDR1 LGHNA, CDR2 YNFKEQ. CDR3 length: 16 residues. The ends were cut back, 1 base at V and 2 bases at J, with 13 bases in the middle.

The J gene is TRBJ2-3, the V gene TRBV4-1, with D possibly being TRBD1 or TRBD2 (5 bases each). This CDR3 has 15 residues. The germline V gene has CDR1 MGHRA and CDR2 YSYEKL. V was shortened by 5 bases and J by 5 bases, with 17 bases between the two germline ends. CDR3 nucleotides: TGCGCCAGCAGCGACCGGGACGCGAACCGAGATACGCAGTATTTT. This sequence encodes CASSDRDANRDTQYF.

The rearrangement joins TRBV4-1 to TRBJ2-5, with 9 bases identical to TRBD2. The CDR3 has 18 amino acids. Trimming at V came to 0 bases and at J to 0 bases, leaving 8 bases not matched to a gene. The germline V gene encodes CDR1 MGHRA and CDR2 YSYEKL. The CDR3 sequence is CASSQDHGVAGDQETQYF. CDR3 bases: TGCGCCAGCAGCCAAGATCATGGGGTAGCGGGGGACCAAGAGACCCAGTACTTC.

The chain employs TRBV9 and TRBJ2-6; unclear D gene. V was pared by 0 bases and J by 0 bases, with 4 bases between. Germline lookup yields CDR1 SGDLS and CDR2 YYNGEE. This CDR3 has 15 amino acids. CDR3 region: CASSVVYSGANVLTF. The CDR3 DNA is TGTGCCAGCAGCGTAGTGTACTCTGGGGCCAACGTCCTGACTTTC.

The rearrangement joins TRBV7-9 to TRBJ1-1, with a weak D call TRBD1 (5 bases). CDR1 SEHNR and CDR2 FQNEAQ come from the germline V gene (reference sequence). Trimming shortened V by 5 bases and J by 8 bases, and 12 bases separated the two germline ends. The CDR3 is 12 amino acids. The CDR3 coding sequence is TGTGCCAGCAGCCCACCCTGGGACGAAGCTTTCTTT. It encodes CASSPPWDEAFF.

The CDR3 here is CASTWAGGEETQYF. As DNA, the CDR3 is TGTGCCAGCACCTGGGCGGGGGGCGAGGAGACCCAGTACTTC. The J gene is TRBJ2-5, the V gene TRBV5-6; TRBD2 agrees at 8 bases. From germline, CDR1 is SGHDT and CDR2 YYEEEE. The J segment lost 5 bases and the V segment lost 6 bases, leaving 9 bases of the junction unmatched. The CDR3 is 14 amino acids.

The V and J genes are TRBV6-5 and TRBJ2-2, with D maybe TRBD2 (5 bases). The CDR3 totals 14 residues. Trimming removed 5 bases from V and 5 bases from J, with 12 bases in between. Looked up from germline, CDR1 is MNHEY and CDR2 is SVGAGI. The CDR3, as DNA: TGTGCCAGCAGTCCCCTCGGGGTTACCGGGGAGCTGTTTTTT. The encoded protein is CASSPLGVTGELFF.

The chain carries TRBV28 and TRBJ2-5; 13 positions match TRBD2. This CDR3 is 18 amino acids long. Trimming cost V 5 bases and J 4 bases; bases outside gene matches: 13. CDR1 is MDHEN and CDR2 is SYDVKM in the germline V gene. In DNA form, the CDR3 reads TGTGCCAGCAGTCCTACTAGCGGGGGGGCAAGCGGGCGAGAGACCCAGTACTTC. It specifies CASSPTSGGASGRETQYF.

This chain joins TRBV10-2 and TRBJ1-3, with D maybe TRBD1 (6 bases). V was shortened by 11 bases and J by 6 bases, with 14 bases between the two germline ends. The CDR3 has 12 amino acids. CDR1 is WSHSY and CDR2 is SAAADI in the germline V gene. The CDR3 DNA reads as TGCGCCTTGAGGACAGATCAAAACACCATATATTTT. Protein sequence: CALRTDQNTIYF.

In its sample, this clone ranks as medium-sized. This chain links TRBV19 with TRBJ2-1; D is ambiguous. The CDR3 totals 14 residues. The germline V gene encodes CDR1 LNHDA and CDR2 SQIVND (reference sequence). V lost 4 bases and J 2 bases, leaving 9 bases between the germline ends. The CDR3 nucleotides read TGTGCCAGTAGTAATAAAGGGACCTACAATGAGCAGTTCTTC. Translation gives CASSNKGTYNEQFF.

CDR3 residues: CASSLPLSNQPQHF. Here the CDR3 DNA reads TGTGCCAGCAGTTTACCACTTAGCAATCAGCCCCAGCATTTT. V and J are TRBV28 and TRBJ1-5; unclear D gene. There are 14 residues in the CDR3. Trimming removed 2 bases from V and 0 bases from J, with 5 bases in between. Germline CDR1 and CDR2: MDHEN and SYDVKM.

This clone was detected once. At one end, the junction sequence differs from germline, possibly due to a read error. The chain uses TRBV5-1 and TRBJ1-3, with D perhaps matching TRBD1 (5 bases). This CDR3 spans 14 amino acids. Germline V gene data show CDR1 as SGHRS and CDR2 as YFSETQ. In DNA form, the CDR3 reads TGCGCCAGCAGCGTGGGACCTTCTGGAAGCACCATATATTTT. Its protein product is CASSVGPSGSTIYF.

The chain employs TRBV25-1 and TRBJ1-1; weak D call: TRBD1 (6 bases). Germline-derived CDR1 and CDR2 are MGHDK and SYGVNS. With 1 base removed from V and 4 bases from J, the gap between germline ends came to 13 bases. This CDR3 has 15 amino acids. The chain's CDR3 is CASSELLGGSTEAFF. The CDR3 nucleotides are TGTGCCAGCAGTGAATTATTAGGGGGATCCACTGAAGCTTTCTTT.

This clone was observed once. This chain connects TRBV5-1 to TRBJ1-3, with TRBD1 as a possible D gene (5 bases). The CDR3 is made up of 14 amino acids. The V gene's germline CDR1 is SGHRS and CDR2 YFSETQ. The V gene lost 3 bases and the J gene lost 4 bases, with 11 bases spanning the gap. CDR3 DNA sequence: TGCGCCAGCAGCTCGGCAGGGATCGGAAACACCATATATTTT. This sequence encodes CASSSAGIGNTIYF.

The V and J genes are TRBV6-5 and TRBJ2-5; 8 bases fit TRBD1. Germline lookup yields CDR1 MNHEY and CDR2 SVGAGI. V lost 7 bases, J lost 0 bases, and 7 bases stayed unmatched. This CDR3 has 15 residues. The CDR3 spells CASTSGQENQETQYF. The CDR3 DNA follows: TGTGCCAGCACCTCGGGACAGGAAAACCAAGAGACCCAGTACTTC.

J is TRBJ1-1 and V is TRBV30; 10 positions agree with TRBD1. This CDR3 has 13 amino acids. V was pared by 7 bases and J by 4 bases, with 6 bases of the junction left unmatched. Germline CDR1 is GTSNPN and CDR2 is SVGIG (reference sequence). CDR3 in DNA: TGTGCCTACGCCCGGGACAGGGGCACTGAAGCTTTCTTT. This translates into CAYARDRGTEAFF.

This sequence joins TRBV30 and TRBJ1-4, with TRBD1 identical over 7 bases. The CDR3 is made up of 14 amino acids. Germline CDR1 reads GTSNPN; CDR2 reads SVGIG (reference sequence). After removal of 7 bases from V and 2 bases from J, the junction contained 7 bases not matched to a gene. CDR3 nucleotides: TGTGCCTACCGCCCGGACAGGACTAATGAAAAACTGTTTTTT. Its translation is CAYRPDRTNEKLFF.